The 15 T cell receptor beta chains presented below share a single source sample, sequenced in a study of OX40 agonist ivuxolimab in advanced cancers. The method was immunoSEQ multiplex PCR; TCRdb's version includes in-frame clones alone and lacks a portion of them. The profile shows roughly 90,000 clones, roughly nine tenths of them singletons. The sample here was CD4+ or CD8+ T cells sorted from blood, taken in a trial of the OX40 agonist ivuxolimab. These receptors came from an adult with an advanced solid tumor such as melanoma, head and neck, liver or kidney cancer.

The chain is built from TRBV28 and TRBJ1-1; 7 bases are a match to TRBD1. CDR3 length equals 13 residues. CDR1 and CDR2 (germline): MDHEN, SYDVKM. J was trimmed by 4 bases and V by 5 bases; bases with no gene match: 4. CDR3 DNA: TGTGCCAGCAGTCTCACAGGGGCCACTGAAGCTTTCTTT. As protein: CASSLTGATEAFF.

The chain is built from TRBV5-6 and TRBJ2-3; 8 bases agree with TRBD2. V gave up 4 bases and J gave up 5 bases; unmatched junction bases: 12. The germline V gene has CDR1 SGHDT and CDR2 YYEEEE. The CDR3 has 16 amino acids. CDR3 loop: CASSPRKAGEVDTQYF. As DNA, the CDR3 is TGTGCCAGCAGCCCCCGAAAAGCGGGAGAGGTAGATACGCAGTATTTT.

V usage is TRBV4-1 and J usage is TRBJ2-5, with TRBD2 matching 14 bases. The ends lost 2 bases at V and 5 bases at J; junction bases unmatched: 7. CDR3 length equals 17 residues. Germline V gene lookup returns CDR1 MGHRA and CDR2 YSYEKL. The CDR3 bases are TGCGCCAGCAGCCAATCGGGACTAGCGGGAGTTTGGGAGACCCAGTACTTC. It codes for CASSQSGLAGVWETQYF.

The chain combines TRBV28 with TRBJ2-5; no clear D gene. The V and J ends lost 2 bases and 4 bases respectively, with 2 bases between them. The germline V gene encodes CDR1 MDHEN and CDR2 SYDVKM. The CDR3 is 11 residues long. In DNA, the CDR3 is TGTGCCAGCAGTTTAATAGAGACCCAGTACTTC. As protein: CASSLIETQYF. Drawing the rest from reference TRBV28 and TRBJ2-5, the complete variable domain is DVKVTQSSRYLVKRTGEKVFLECVQDMDHENMFWYRQDPGLGLRLIYFSYDVKMKEKGDIPEGYSVSREKKERFSLILESASTNQTSMYLCASSLIETQYFGPGTRLLVL.

The V call is TRBV19, the J call TRBJ1-5, with 9 bases identical to TRBD1. J gave up 4 bases and V 3 bases, and 4 bases lay outside the gene matches. This CDR3 region has 15 residues. Germline V gene lookup returns CDR1 LNHDA and CDR2 SQIVND (reference sequence). CDR3 residues: CASSIWTGENQPQHF. In DNA, the CDR3 is TGTGCCAGTAGTATTTGGACAGGGGAGAATCAGCCCCAGCATTTT.

This chain uses TRBV28 with TRBJ2-4, with D unresolved. Germline V gives CDR1 MDHEN, CDR2 SYDVKM. The CDR3 sequence is 15 residues long. Trimming took off 6 bases at V and 0 bases at J, with 12 bases between the two ends. The CDR3 loop is CASSGDGLAKNIQYF. As DNA, the CDR3 is TGTGCCAGCAGCGGAGATGGCCTAGCCAAAAACATTCAGTACTTC.

J is TRBJ1-5 and V is TRBV4-1; weak D call: TRBD1 (5 bases). Germline CDR1 MGHRA, CDR2 YSYEKL. This CDR3 region has 14 residues. The V gene lost 4 bases and the J gene lost 7 bases, with 14 bases spanning the gap. This CDR3 is CASSRLLGVQPQHF. Written as DNA, the CDR3 is TGCGCCAGCAGCCGACTTTTAGGGGTGCAGCCCCAGCATTTT.

The chain couples TRBV5-4 to TRBJ1-2; D call uncertain. Trimming removed 0 bases from V and 0 bases from J, with 9 bases in between. The CDR3 runs 15 residues. Looked up from germline, CDR1 is SGHNT and CDR2 is YYREEE (reference sequence). CDR3 region: CASSLAAASNYGYTF. CDR3 DNA sequence: TGTGCCAGCAGCTTGGCGGCAGCTTCTAACTATGGCTACACCTTC.

This chain connects TRBV7-2 to TRBJ2-7, with TRBD2 identical over 7 bases. This CDR3 has 14 residues. Germline V gene lookup returns CDR1 SGHTA and CDR2 FQGNSA. Trimming cost V 0 bases and J 2 bases; bases outside gene matches: 1. In nucleotides, the CDR3 is TGTGCCAGCAGCTTAGCGGGAGGGCCCTACGAGCAGTACTTC. Its translation: CASSLAGGPYEQYF.

The rearrangement uses TRBV5-1 and TRBJ2-1, with 8 bases matching TRBD2. V dropped 0 bases and J dropped 4; count of bases not matched to a gene: 6. Germline CDR1 is SGHRS and CDR2 is YFSETQ. There are 16 residues in the CDR3. The CDR3 spells CASSLAAGGGYNEQFF. CDR3 DNA sequence: TGCGCCAGCAGCTTGGCGGCGGGAGGAGGTTACAATGAGCAGTTCTTC.

The chain joins TRBV23-1 to TRBJ2-3; 10 bases agree with TRBD1. TRBV23-1 is annotated as an ORF whose role is uncertain. This CDR3 region has 16 residues. V was clipped by 4 bases and J by 5 bases; unmatched bases: 9. CDR3 nucleotide sequence: TGCGCCAGCAGTCGCTACCGGACAGGGGGTCGAGATACGCAGTATTTT. It specifies CASSRYRTGGRDTQYF.

V gene TRBV6-1 combines with J gene TRBJ2-7; D is ambiguous. Germline lookup yields CDR1 MNHNS and CDR2 SASEGT. The CDR3 consists of 15 residues. The V and J ends lost 2 bases and 2 bases respectively, with 13 bases between them. The CDR3 coding sequence is TGTGCCAGCAGTGAACTAGAGGAAGCCGCCTACGAGCAGTACTTC. Translated, it gives CASSELEEAAYEQYF.

The chain couples TRBV9 to TRBJ2-7; D perhaps matches TRBD2 (5 bases). The germline gives CDR1 SGDLS, CDR2 YYNGEE. There are 13 residues in the CDR3. V gave up 3 bases and J gave up 6 bases, with 13 bases separating them. The CDR3 nucleotides are TGTGCCAGCAGCGGGCGGGCAGATTCCGAGCAGTACTTC. Translation gives CASSGRADSEQYF.

J is TRBJ2-7 and V is TRBV5-1; 9 positions agree with TRBD1. Germline loops: CDR1 SGHRS, CDR2 YFSETQ. The length of the CDR3 is 14 residues. V lost 4 bases and J lost 4; bases outside the gene matches: 6. DNA of the CDR3: TGCGCCAGCAGCCCCGGACAGGGGCAATACGAGCAGTACTTC. As protein: CASSPGQGQYEQYF.

The chain is built from TRBV5-1 and TRBJ2-5, with D maybe TRBD2 (5 bases). The end of the DNA is better explained by TRBJ2-7, so the J call may be wrong. CDR1 and CDR2 from the germline V gene are SGHRS and YFSETQ. The CDR3 contains 14 residues. The CDR3 DNA is TGCGCCAGCAGCTCGGACTGGAATTACTACGAGCAGTACTTC. The encoded protein is CASSSDWNYYEQYF.